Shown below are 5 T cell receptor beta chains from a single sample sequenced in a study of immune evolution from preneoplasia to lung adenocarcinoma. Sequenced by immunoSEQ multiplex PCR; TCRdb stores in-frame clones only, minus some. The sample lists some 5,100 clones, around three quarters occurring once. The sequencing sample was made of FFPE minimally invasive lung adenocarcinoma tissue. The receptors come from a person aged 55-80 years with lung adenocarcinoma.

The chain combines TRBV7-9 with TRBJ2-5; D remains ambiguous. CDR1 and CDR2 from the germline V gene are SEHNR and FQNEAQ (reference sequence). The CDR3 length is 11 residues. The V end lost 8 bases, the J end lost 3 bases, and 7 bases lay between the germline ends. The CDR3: CASETKETQYF. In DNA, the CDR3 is TGTGCCAGCGAGACCAAAGAGACCCAGTACTTC.

CDR3 coding DNA: TGTGCCAGCAGTGGAGTCCTGGCCCCCGGAATAGAGACCCAGTACTTC. It specifies CASSGVLAPGIETQYF. This chain links TRBV6-1 with TRBJ2-5; D unclear. Germline lookup yields CDR1 MNHNS and CDR2 SASEGT. CDR3 length: 16 amino acids. The V end was cut by 4 bases, the J end by 4 bases, with 19 bases between.

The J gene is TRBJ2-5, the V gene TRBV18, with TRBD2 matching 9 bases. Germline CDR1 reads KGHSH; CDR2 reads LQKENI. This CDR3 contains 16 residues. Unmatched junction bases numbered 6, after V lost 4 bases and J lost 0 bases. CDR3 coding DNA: TGTGCCAGCTCACGGGCTAGCGGGAACTACCAAGAGACCCAGTACTTC. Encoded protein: CASSRASGNYQETQYF.

CDR3 amino acids: CSVKLAGEYNEQFF. CDR3 nucleotides: TGCAGCGTGAAGCTAGCGGGAGAATACAATGAGCAGTTCTTC. The rearrangement uses TRBV29-1 and TRBJ2-1; the match to TRBD2 covers 10 bases. The length of the CDR3 is 14 residues. CDR1 and CDR2 (germline): SQVTM, ANQGSEA. V lost 6 bases to trimming and J lost 4 bases; unmatched junction nucleotides: 6.

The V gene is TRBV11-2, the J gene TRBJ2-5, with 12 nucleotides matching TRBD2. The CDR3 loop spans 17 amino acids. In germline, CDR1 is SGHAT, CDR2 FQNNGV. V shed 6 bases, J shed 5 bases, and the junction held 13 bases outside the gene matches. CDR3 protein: CASSPPLAGGPGETQYF. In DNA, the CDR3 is TGTGCCAGCAGTCCCCCTCTAGCGGGAGGGCCCGGGGAGACCCAGTACTTC. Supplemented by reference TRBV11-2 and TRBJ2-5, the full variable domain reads EAGVAQSPRYKIIEKRQSVAFWCNPISGHATLYWYQQILGQGPKLLIQFQNNGVVDDSQLPKDRFSAERLKGVDSTLKIQPAKLEDSAVYLCASSPPLAGGPGETQYFGPGTRLLVL.